The 2 T cell receptor beta chains below all came from one sample that was sequenced in a study of blood T cell repertoires in COVID-19. TCRdb's table, derived via immunoSEQ multiplex PCR, lists solely in-frame clones and lacks some. The profile shows approximately 200,000 clones, around 90% of them singletons. The sample taken for sequencing was PBMCs or T cells enriched from blood (not recorded which). These receptors all come from a woman between 25 and 40 years old who had recovered from COVID-19.

This chain links TRBV11-2 with TRBJ2-7, with D possibly matching TRBD1 (6 bases). The CDR3 loop spans 11 amino acids. CDR1 and CDR2 (germline): SGHAT, FQNNGV. Between the trimmed V and J ends, which lost 7 bases and 9 bases, there was a span of 13 bases. In DNA, the CDR3 is TGTGCCAGCACCAACACACAGGGGCAGTACTTC. As protein: CASTNTQGQYF.

This chain links TRBV7-2 with TRBJ2-7; 8 nucleotides agree with TRBD1. The germline gives CDR1 SGHTA, CDR2 FQGNSA. V lost 4 bases and J lost 3; bases outside the gene matches: 5. This CDR3 is 14 amino acids long. In DNA form, the CDR3 reads TGTGCCAGCAGCTCAGACAGGGGTATCTACGAGCAGTACTTC. Amino acids: CASSSDRGIYEQYF.